The rows below give T cell receptor beta chains drawn from one sample of a study of blood T cell repertoires in COVID-19. The assay was immunoSEQ multiplex PCR, and TCRdb's table has in-frame clones only and misses some. The repertoire has approximately 120,000 clones, 83% of them found once; the top ten carry 5.9%. The sequenced material came from peripheral blood. These receptors were collected from a man older than 75 with active or convalescent COVID-19. Each CDR3 is given without its conserved first and last residue.

v_gene: TRBV5-6; j_gene: TRBJ1-2; CDR3aa: ASSVGQGTGYT
v_gene: TRBV3-1/TRBV3-2; j_gene: TRBJ1-2; CDR3aa: ASSQGGGGHGYT
v_gene: TRBV27; j_gene: TRBJ2-5; CDR3aa: ASSLRGGGFNYQETQY
v_gene: TRBV2; j_gene: TRBJ2-6; CDR3aa: AGRTGAGANVLT
v_gene: TRBV7-3; j_gene: TRBJ2-7; CDR3aa: ASSLGGGWDEQY
v_gene: TRBV4-1; j_gene: TRBJ1-2; CDR3aa: ASSHSGQGYYGYT
v_gene: TRBV5-1; j_gene: TRBJ1-1; CDR3aa: ASSNGQGGRTEAF
v_gene: TRBV7-7; j_gene: TRBJ2-1; CDR3aa: ASSPDRSSYNEQF
v_gene: TRBV5-1; j_gene: TRBJ2-6; CDR3aa: ASSPRGGSGANVLT
v_gene: TRBV7-3; j_gene: TRBJ2-3; CDR3aa: ASSPQDRGSTDTQY
v_gene: TRBV5-5; j_gene: TRBJ1-2; CDR3aa: ASSPGHTSYGYT
v_gene: TRBV6-6; j_gene: TRBJ1-6; CDR3aa: ASSYSEGYNSPLH
v_gene: TRBV6-6; j_gene: TRBJ1-5; CDR3aa: ASSPDKTQH
v_gene: TRBV5-1; j_gene: TRBJ2-6; CDR3aa: ASSVTAGSGANVLT
v_gene: TRBV7-9; j_gene: TRBJ1-1; CDR3aa: ASSLRENTEAF
v_gene: TRBV29-1; j_gene: TRBJ1-2; CDR3aa: SGIQAGELYGYT
v_gene: TRBV7-6; j_gene: TRBJ2-1; CDR3aa: ASSFSGGIYNEQF
v_gene: TRBV5-1; j_gene: TRBJ2-1; CDR3aa: ASSWGDRGSDEQF
v_gene: TRBV6-6; j_gene: TRBJ2-7; CDR3aa: ASSTSRGTFYEQY
v_gene: TRBV13; j_gene: TRBJ2-7; CDR3aa: ASSLGRSYEQY
v_gene: TRBV7-9; j_gene: TRBJ2-3; CDR3aa: ASSPRTSGGPDTQY
v_gene: TRBV4-3; j_gene: TRBJ1-2; CDR3aa: ASSQGGQGAGGYT
v_gene: TRBV19; j_gene: TRBJ2-1; CDR3aa: ASSILNEQF
v_gene: TRBV6-2/TRBV6-3; j_gene: TRBJ2-7; CDR3aa: ASSFRGYEQY
v_gene: TRBV4-3; j_gene: TRBJ1-4; CDR3aa: ASSQDPQDTNEKLF
v_gene: TRBV19; j_gene: TRBJ2-3; CDR3aa: AKNRERVLAGLPTHTDTQY
v_gene: TRBV5-1; j_gene: TRBJ2-7; CDR3aa: ASSLLGAYEQY
v_gene: TRBV7-9; j_gene: TRBJ2-2; CDR3aa: ASSLSTNTGELF
v_gene: TRBV4-3; j_gene: TRBJ2-7; CDR3aa: ASSQGTSGGYEQY
v_gene: TRBV28; j_gene: TRBJ1-6; CDR3aa: ASRTTGMNSPLH
v_gene: TRBV6-5; j_gene: TRBJ1-2; CDR3aa: ASSSRQGADYGYT
v_gene: TRBV29-1; j_gene: TRBJ1-2; CDR3aa: SVVDRGPRVYGYT
v_gene: TRBV7-2; j_gene: TRBJ1-2; CDR3aa: ASSPEREANYGYT
v_gene: TRBV9; j_gene: TRBJ2-2; CDR3aa: ASSGTRGTGELF
v_gene: TRBV19; j_gene: TRBJ1-2; CDR3aa: ASSTVTGVGYT
v_gene: TRBV3-1/TRBV3-2; j_gene: TRBJ1-1; CDR3aa: ASSQAHRGSLNTEAF
v_gene: TRBV6-5; j_gene: TRBJ2-7; CDR3aa: ASRASGEGEQY
v_gene: TRBV9; j_gene: TRBJ2-1; CDR3aa: ASSVGTSGDNEQF
v_gene: TRBV6-5; j_gene: TRBJ2-5; CDR3aa: ASSRTSGGETQY
v_gene: TRBV5-6; j_gene: TRBJ2-5; CDR3aa: ASSWGGAQETQY
v_gene: TRBV28; j_gene: TRBJ1-4; CDR3aa: ASRRGEKLF
v_gene: TRBV7-9; j_gene: TRBJ2-7; CDR3aa: ASSPRQSYEQY
v_gene: TRBV5-8; j_gene: TRBJ2-3; CDR3aa: ASSPATSGTSTDTQY
v_gene: TRBV5-1; j_gene: TRBJ2-2; CDR3aa: ASSLKETGGGGELF